Described below is a single T cell receptor (beta chain) sequence and its context. These data are taken from a study of technical replicates of blood from a few donors. Produced via immunoSEQ multiplex PCR; TCRdb's table is partial and in-frame only. The repertoire includes some 80,000 clones, roughly 96% of them detected once, and 0.31% sits in the top ten. The CDR3 totals 13 residues. With 7 bases clipped from V and 3 bases from J, the junction kept 6 bases outside the gene matches. Per germline, CDR1 WSHSY and CDR2 SAAADI. Input material: T cells isolated from PBMCs. The genes are TRBV10-2 and TRBJ2-7; 7 bases are shared with TRBD2. This clonotype originated in a human donor in good health. The CDR3 loop reads CASTPSGNYEQYF. As DNA, the CDR3 is TGCGCCAGCACCCCTAGCGGAAACTACGAGCAGTACTTC.